The clone carrying this TCR beta chain came up a few times. Its matching antigen is unknown. The data were obtained in a study of T-cell reconstitution after alpha-beta-depleted transplantation in children. A library of TCRbeta sequences, prepared with unique molecular identifiers, was generated. A single record per CDR3 protein comes from TCRdb applying MiXCR to the PCR reads. The table lists around 440,000 distinct CDR3 sequences, 15% to 20% of them singletons. Study-wide results and limits: The main origin of T-cell counts and diversity one year after transplant was newly produced T cells. About two months after transplant, alpha-beta T cells reportedly came from several hundred expanded graft clones. It was surviving recipient T cells and thymic progenitors that gave some patients high TCRbeta diversity at day 60.

The V end lost 5 bases, the J end lost 8 bases, and 18 bases lay between the germline ends. The length of the CDR3 is 14 residues. The receptor was isolated from a boy under three years old who had a stem cell transplant for Wiskott-Aldrich syndrome, so the T cells may come from the graft donor. The sample consisted of PBMCs, mostly from graft donor cells, taken 360 days after TCRalphabeta/CD19-depleted stem cell transplant. The chain combines TRBV12-3 or TRBV12-4 with TRBJ1-1; possible D gene TRBD1, 5 bases. The CDR3: CASSPGPPGPEAFF. CDR3 nucleotide sequence: TGTGCCAGCAGTCCGGGGCCCCCGGGACCGGAAGCTTTCTTT.